The sequence of this T cell receptor beta chain was determined in a study of shared clonotypes between healthy human individuals. At the level of the study: Three plates were used per donor for CD4 naive, three for CD4 memory, two for CD8 naive and one for CD8 memory.

Genomic DNA (from each subset) was split evenly across several immunoSEQ plates. Method: immunoSEQ multiplex PCR; TCRdb's copy keeps in-frame clones and lacks some. The table has about 380,000 clones, 95% to 97% seen once; the top ten hold approximately 0.3%. The V end was cut by 6 bases, the J end by 1 base, with 15 bases between. CDR1 MNHEY and CDR2 SMNVEV come from the germline V gene (reference sequence). The CDR3 consists of 15 residues. For this clone: Its antigen is undetermined.

Whole-study findings and limits: Sequencing depth was expected to influence donor clonotype sharing. Only blood underwent sampling, and tissue repertoires likely differ.

This sequence joins TRBV27 and TRBJ1-1, with D possibly TRBD1 on 6 matching bases. The receptor was isolated from a man aged 25 to 40 in good health. Sequenced: memory CD8+ T cells sorted from blood. As for subset: CD45RO+ cells pooled with CCR7-negative TemRA cells. The CDR3: CASRLEQGPNTEAFF. CDR3 DNA sequence: TGTGCCAGCAGGCTAGAACAGGGACCGAACACTGAAGCTTTCTTT.